The 17 T cell receptor beta chains below were found in one sample sequenced in a study of identical twins (dated by TCRdb to about 2016). The library was made by 5' RACE. The run used an Illumina HiSeq 2000. TCRdb took the public reads, trimmed them with fastp at Q25, ran MiXCR for clone calling and kept in-frame beta chains. Here each entry gathers all rows of one CDR3 protein and keeps the most common genes and DNA. Present in this sample are 300 to 350 distinct CDR3 sequences, about 96% of which were seen just once. The top ten clones comprise around 12% of the sample. The material sequenced was PBMCs. Source of these receptors: a young woman in good health. This table probably holds off-target reads from a library built for another chain.

This chain connects TRBV11-1 to TRBJ1-1; TRBD1 agrees at 7 bases. Trimming cost V 5 bases and J 1 base; bases outside gene matches: 7. CDR1 and CDR2 from the germline V gene are SGHAT and FQDESV (reference sequence). The CDR3 loop spans 15 amino acids. This CDR3 is CASSNRGPGNTEAFF. The CDR3 nucleotides are TGTGCCAGCAGCAACAGGGGCCCTGGGAACACTGAAGCTTTCTTT.

The count of this clonotype is one. V is TRBV7-9 and J is TRBJ2-5, with D possibly being TRBD2 (6 bases). Germline lookup yields CDR1 SEHNR and CDR2 FQNEAQ (reference sequence). V dropped 7 bases and J dropped 2 bases, with 17 bases sitting between them. The CDR3 runs 15 residues. For the CDR3, the DNA is TGTGCCAGCAACCCGGGACTCTCTTTTCAAGAGACCCAGTACTTC. Protein product: CASNPGLSFQETQYF.

This chain joins TRBV7-7 and TRBJ2-5; 8 bases align to TRBD2. The CDR3 is made up of 16 amino acids. CDR1 and CDR2 (germline): SSHAT, FNYEAQ (reference sequence). With 2 bases clipped from V and 1 base from J, the junction kept 6 bases outside the gene matches. This CDR3 reads CASSLNLAGTQETQYF. In DNA form, the CDR3 reads TGTGCCAGCAGCTTAAATTTAGCGGGGACCCAAGAGACCCAGTACTTC.

This sequence joins TRBV28 and TRBJ1-1, with TRBD1 matching 9 bases. V shed 4 bases, J shed 5 bases, and the junction held 8 bases outside the gene matches. Germline CDR1 is MDHEN and CDR2 is SYDVKM. The CDR3 runs to 15 residues. The CDR3: CASSSRDRELTEAFF. The CDR3 DNA sequence: TGTGCCAGCAGTTCCCGGGACAGGGAGTTGACTGAAGCTTTCTTT.

This clonotype came up once. V gene TRBV2 combines with J gene TRBJ1-4; no reliable D call. The CDR3 sequence is 12 residues long. Deletions cut 3 bases from V and 11 bases from J, with 10 bases between. Per the germline V gene, CDR1 is SNHLY and CDR2 is FYNNEI. The chain's CDR3 is CASSEDRWKLFF. DNA for the CDR3: TGTGCCAGCAGTGAGGACCGGTGGAAACTGTTTTTT.

CDR3 in DNA: TGTGCCAGTAGTTTCCCTCGGGACAGGCTAAAGTACGCCGGGGAGCTGTTTTTT. Encoded protein: CASSFPRDRLKYAGELFF. J is TRBJ2-2 and V is TRBV19; 8 bases match TRBD1. This CDR3 region has 18 residues. CDR1 is LNHDA and CDR2 is SQIVND in the germline V gene (reference sequence). V shed 5 bases, J shed 6 bases, and the junction held 17 bases outside the gene matches.

The CDR3 reads CSVVGGALETQYF. CDR3 bases: TGCAGCGTTGTCGGGGGGGCCCTGGAGACCCAGTACTTC. The chain employs TRBV29-1 and TRBJ2-5; 8 bases fit TRBD2. Germline CDR1 and CDR2: SQVTM and ANQGSEA. CDR3 length: 13 amino acids. J lost 5 bases, V lost 4 bases, and 6 bases had no gene match.

V is TRBV5-6 and J is TRBJ2-2, with D possibly being TRBD2 (6 bases). Germline CDR1 SGHDT, CDR2 YYEEEE. The CDR3 has 16 amino acids. Between the trimmed V and J ends, which lost 4 bases and 3 bases, there was a span of 16 bases. The CDR3 DNA sequence: TGTGCCAGCAGCCTGGCCAAGGGACTCTACACCGGGGAGCTGTTTTTT. Translating gives CASSLAKGLYTGELFF.

The V gene is TRBV20-1, the J gene TRBJ2-1, with D tentatively TRBD1 (6 bases). CDR3 length: 17 residues. Trimming shortened V by 2 bases and J by 0 bases, and 17 bases separated the two germline ends. CDR1 is DFQATT, CDR2 SNEGSKA, per germline (reference sequence). Written as DNA, the CDR3 is TGCAGTGCTAGACTCCTAAACAGGGCCAACTCCTACAATGAGCAGTTCTTC. Translated, it gives CSARLLNRANSYNEQFF.

This chain uses TRBV23-1 with TRBJ2-1; TRBD2 matches 7 bases. TRBV23-1 belongs to the ORF category, with a function that is uncertain. V was pared by 6 bases and J by 2 bases, with 10 bases of the junction left unmatched. This CDR3 is built from 16 residues. This chain's CDR3 is CASRVPGTTPYNEQFF. DNA for the CDR3: TGCGCCAGCAGAGTTCCCGGGACTACTCCCTACAATGAGCAGTTCTTC.

The chain links TRBV30 to TRBJ2-3; D unresolved. The CDR3 spans 13 residues. Germline CDR1 and CDR2: GTSNPN and SVGIG (reference sequence). V lost 1 base and J 4 bases, leaving 9 bases between the germline ends. CDR3 sequence: CAWSDKYADTQYF. CDR3 bases: TGTGCCTGGAGTGACAAGTATGCAGATACGCAGTATTTT.

The rearrangement joins TRBV6-1 to TRBJ2-2; 9 bases agree with TRBD1. The germline CDR1 and CDR2 sequences are MNHNS and SASEGT. Trimming at V came to 1 base and at J to 5 bases, leaving 5 bases not matched to a gene. The CDR3 runs to 16 residues. In DNA, the CDR3 is TGTGCCAGCAGTGAAGTAGGGGACAGGGCTACCGGGGAGCTGTTTTTT. It is translated as CASSEVGDRATGELFF.

The V gene is TRBV18, the J gene TRBJ2-7; D unresolved. Germline CDR1 is KGHSH and CDR2 is LQKENI. V was trimmed by 6 bases and J by 2 bases, leaving 14 bases between them. CDR3 length: 14 amino acids. The CDR3 spells CASSSLGPAYEQYF. The DNA of the CDR3 is TGTGCCAGCTCGTCGCTGGGTCCCGCCTACGAGCAGTACTTC.

A remark on this clonotype: Since no conserved phenylalanine or tryptophan closes the CDR3, a read error is the likely cause. The J gene is TRBJ2-2, the V gene TRBV6-1, with D uncertain. V gave up 4 bases and J gave up 7 bases, with 13 bases separating them. The CDR3 sequence is 14 residues long. Per the germline V gene, CDR1 is MNHNS and CDR2 is SASEGT. The CDR3 spells CASSAGNTGGELFY. The CDR3 DNA reads as TGTGCCAGCAGTGCAGGAAATACTGGCGGGGAGCTGTTTTAT.

This clonotype has a handful of counts. One end of the junction is discordant with germline, which a read error may explain. V is TRBV13 and J is TRBJ1-6; D is possibly TRBD1 (5 bases). The germline CDR1 and CDR2 sequences are PRHDT and FYEKMQ (reference sequence). This CDR3 contains 15 residues. CDR3 nucleotide sequence: TGTGCAATGAGAGCCGGCGGGGCTGGGAGTTACCAACTCACTTTC. This sequence encodes CAMRAGGAGSYQLTF.

Written as DNA, the CDR3 is TGTGCCAGCACCCCGACGGAATCCTATAATTCACCCCTCCACTTT. It codes for CASTPTESYNSPLHF. V and J are TRBV7-8 and TRBJ1-6; D remains ambiguous. The CDR3 runs to 15 residues. V was clipped by 7 bases and J by 1 base, with 11 bases between them. Germline V gene sequence: CDR1 SGHVS, CDR2 FQNEAQ.

V gene TRBV6-1 combines with J gene TRBJ2-3; D is possibly TRBD1 (6 bases). The V and J ends lost 8 bases and 1 base respectively, with 16 bases between them. This CDR3 region has 15 residues. Per germline, CDR1 MNHNS and CDR2 SASEGT. CDR3 nucleotide sequence: TGTGCCAGCGGGGAAGACAGGTTCGGCACAGATACGCAGTATTTT. It translates to CASGEDRFGTDTQYF.